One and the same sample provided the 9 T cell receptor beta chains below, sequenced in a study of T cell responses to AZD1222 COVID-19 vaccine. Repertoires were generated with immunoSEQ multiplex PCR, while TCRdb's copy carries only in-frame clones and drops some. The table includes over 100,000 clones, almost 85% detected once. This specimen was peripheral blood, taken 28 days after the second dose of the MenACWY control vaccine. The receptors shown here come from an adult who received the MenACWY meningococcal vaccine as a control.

CDR3 sequence reads: CASSSPSGQGLMNTEAFF. CDR3 nucleotide sequence: TGTGCCAGCAGCTCACCCTCGGGACAGGGACTAATGAACACTGAAGCTTTCTTT. V usage is TRBV5-6 and J usage is TRBJ1-1, with 9 bases aligning to TRBD1. Looked up from germline, CDR1 is SGHDT and CDR2 is YYEEEE. V gave up 3 bases and J gave up 0 bases; unmatched junction bases: 12. This CDR3 spans 18 amino acids.

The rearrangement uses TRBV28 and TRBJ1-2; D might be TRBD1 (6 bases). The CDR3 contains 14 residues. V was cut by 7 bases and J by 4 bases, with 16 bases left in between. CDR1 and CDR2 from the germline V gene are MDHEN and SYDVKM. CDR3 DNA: TGTGCCAGCAATTACGGGGGGCCACGCTATGGCTACACCTTC. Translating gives CASNYGGPRYGYTF.

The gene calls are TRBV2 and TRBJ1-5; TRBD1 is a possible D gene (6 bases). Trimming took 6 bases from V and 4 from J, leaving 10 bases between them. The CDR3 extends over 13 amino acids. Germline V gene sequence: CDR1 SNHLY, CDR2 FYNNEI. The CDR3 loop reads CASRQGQNQPQHF. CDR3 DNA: TGTGCCAGCAGACAGGGTCAGAATCAGCCCCAGCATTTT.

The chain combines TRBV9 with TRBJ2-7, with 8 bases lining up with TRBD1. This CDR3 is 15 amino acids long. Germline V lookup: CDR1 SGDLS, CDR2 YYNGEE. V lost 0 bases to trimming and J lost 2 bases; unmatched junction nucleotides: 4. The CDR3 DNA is TGTGCCAGCAGCGTAGCTTGGGGACAGGCCTACGAGCAGTACTTC. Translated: CASSVAWGQAYEQYF. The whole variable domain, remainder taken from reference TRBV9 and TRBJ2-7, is DSGVTQTPKHLITATGQRVTLRCSPRSGDLSVYWYQQSLDQGLQFLIQYYNGEERAKGNILERFSAQQFPDLHSELNLSSLELGDSALYFCASSVAWGQAYEQYFGPGTRLTVT.

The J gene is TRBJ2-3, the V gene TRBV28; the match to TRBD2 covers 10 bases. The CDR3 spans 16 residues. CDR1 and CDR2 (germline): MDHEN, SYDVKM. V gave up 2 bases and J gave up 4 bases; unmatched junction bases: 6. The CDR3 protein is CASSLALAGVSDTQYF. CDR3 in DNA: TGTGCCAGCAGTTTAGCGCTAGCGGGGGTCTCAGATACGCAGTATTTT.

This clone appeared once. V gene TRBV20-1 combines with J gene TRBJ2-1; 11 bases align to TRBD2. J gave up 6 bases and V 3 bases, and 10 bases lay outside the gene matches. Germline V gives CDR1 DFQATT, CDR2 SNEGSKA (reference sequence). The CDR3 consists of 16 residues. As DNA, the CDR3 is TGCAGTGCTAGTCGCACTAGCGGGAGTTACTTCAATGAGCAGTTCTTC. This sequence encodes CSASRTSGSYFNEQFF.

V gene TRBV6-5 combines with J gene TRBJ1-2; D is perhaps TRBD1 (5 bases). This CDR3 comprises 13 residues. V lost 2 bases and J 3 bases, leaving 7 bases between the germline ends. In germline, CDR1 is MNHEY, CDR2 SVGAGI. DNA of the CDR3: TGTGCCAGCAGTTACGCGGGGGACTATGGCTACACCTTC. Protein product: CASSYAGDYGYTF.

CDR3: CASSLVGGGPEAFF. The DNA for the CDR3 is TGTGCCAGCAGCTTAGTCGGGGGGGGCCCTGAAGCTTTCTTT. This sequence joins TRBV7-2 and TRBJ1-1; D possibly corresponds to TRBD1 (6 bases). Per germline, CDR1 SGHTA and CDR2 FQGNSA. V dropped 1 base and J dropped 6 bases, with 12 bases sitting between them. This CDR3 has 14 residues.

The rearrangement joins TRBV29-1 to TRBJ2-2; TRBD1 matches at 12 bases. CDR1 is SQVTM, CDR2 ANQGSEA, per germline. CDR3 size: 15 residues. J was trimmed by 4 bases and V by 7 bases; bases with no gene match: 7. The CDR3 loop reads CSATGTGGVTGELFF. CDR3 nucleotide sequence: TGCAGCGCTACCGGGACAGGGGGCGTCACCGGGGAGCTGTTTTTT.